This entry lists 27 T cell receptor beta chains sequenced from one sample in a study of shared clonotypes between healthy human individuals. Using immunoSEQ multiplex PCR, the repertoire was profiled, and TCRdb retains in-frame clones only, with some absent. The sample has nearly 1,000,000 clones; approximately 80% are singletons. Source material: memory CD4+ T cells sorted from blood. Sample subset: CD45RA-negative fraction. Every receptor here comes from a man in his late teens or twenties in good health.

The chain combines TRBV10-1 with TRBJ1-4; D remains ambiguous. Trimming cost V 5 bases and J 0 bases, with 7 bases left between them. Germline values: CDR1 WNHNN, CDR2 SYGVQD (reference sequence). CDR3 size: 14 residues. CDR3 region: CASSPDPTNEKLFF. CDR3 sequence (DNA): TGCGCCAGCAGTCCGGATCCAACTAATGAAAAACTGTTTTTT.

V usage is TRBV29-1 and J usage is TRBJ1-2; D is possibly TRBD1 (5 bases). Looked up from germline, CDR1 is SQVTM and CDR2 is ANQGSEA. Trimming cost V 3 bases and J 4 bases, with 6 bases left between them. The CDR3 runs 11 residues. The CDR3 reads CSVDRAYGYTF. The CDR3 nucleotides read TGCAGCGTTGACAGGGCCTATGGCTACACCTTC.

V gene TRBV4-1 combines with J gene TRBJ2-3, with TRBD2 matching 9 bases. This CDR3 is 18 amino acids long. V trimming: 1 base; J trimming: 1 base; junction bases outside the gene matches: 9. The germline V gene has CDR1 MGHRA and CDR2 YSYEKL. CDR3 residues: CASSQVISGRGGTDTQYF. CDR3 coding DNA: TGCGCCAGCAGCCAAGTTATTAGCGGGAGAGGGGGCACAGATACGCAGTATTTT.

CDR3 residues: CASSQTRDSGFYEQYF. The CDR3 DNA follows: TGCGCCAGCAGCCAAACCCGGGACAGTGGATTCTACGAGCAGTACTTC. This sequence joins TRBV5-1 and TRBJ2-7; 7 bases match TRBD1. The germline V gene encodes CDR1 SGHRS and CDR2 YFSETQ. CDR3 size: 16 residues. J was trimmed by 3 bases and V by 4 bases; bases with no gene match: 13.

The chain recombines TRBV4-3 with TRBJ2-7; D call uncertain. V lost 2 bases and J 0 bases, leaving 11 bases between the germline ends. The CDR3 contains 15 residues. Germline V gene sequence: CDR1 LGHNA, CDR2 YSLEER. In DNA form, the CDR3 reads TGCGCCAGCAGCCAACTCGCGGCCAGCTCCTACGAGCAGTACTTC. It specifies CASSQLAASSYEQYF.

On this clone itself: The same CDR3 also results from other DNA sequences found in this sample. CDR3 amino acids: CASSVARNTEAFF. The DNA of the CDR3 is TGTGCCAGCAGTGTCGCTAGGAACACTGAAGCTTTCTTT. This chain joins TRBV2 and TRBJ1-1; D gene unclear. CDR1 and CDR2 from the germline V gene are SNHLY and FYNNEI. Deletions cut 4 bases from V and 1 base from J, with 7 bases between. This CDR3 is 13 amino acids long.

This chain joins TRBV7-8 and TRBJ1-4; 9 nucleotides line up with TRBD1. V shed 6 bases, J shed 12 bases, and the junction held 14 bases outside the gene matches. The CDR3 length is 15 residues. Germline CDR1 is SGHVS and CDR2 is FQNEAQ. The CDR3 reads CASSTTGGAWGQLFF. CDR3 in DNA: TGTGCCAGCAGTACTACAGGGGGCGCCTGGGGGCAACTGTTTTTT.

CDR3: CASSSGLTPSTDTQYF. CDR3 nucleotide sequence: TGTGCCAGCAGCTCAGGCCTAACTCCTAGCACAGATACGCAGTATTTT. The rearrangement links TRBV9 to TRBJ2-3; D remains unclear. V lost 4 bases, J lost 0 bases, and 15 bases lay in between. Germline CDR1 SGDLS, CDR2 YYNGEE. The CDR3 length is 16 residues.

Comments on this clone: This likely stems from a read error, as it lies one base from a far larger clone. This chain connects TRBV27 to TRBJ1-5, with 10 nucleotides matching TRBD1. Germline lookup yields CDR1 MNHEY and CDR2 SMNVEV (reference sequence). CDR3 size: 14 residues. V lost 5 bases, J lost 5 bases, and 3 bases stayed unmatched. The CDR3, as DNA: TGTGCCAGCAGTCCCGGGACAGGGGATCAGCCCCAGCATTTT. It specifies CASSPGTGDQPQHF.

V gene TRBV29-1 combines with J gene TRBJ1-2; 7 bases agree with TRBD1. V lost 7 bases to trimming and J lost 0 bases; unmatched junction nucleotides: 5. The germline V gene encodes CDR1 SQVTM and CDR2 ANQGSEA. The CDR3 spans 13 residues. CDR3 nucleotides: TGCAGCGCTCTACAGGGGACTAACTATGGCTACACCTTC. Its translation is CSALQGTNYGYTF.

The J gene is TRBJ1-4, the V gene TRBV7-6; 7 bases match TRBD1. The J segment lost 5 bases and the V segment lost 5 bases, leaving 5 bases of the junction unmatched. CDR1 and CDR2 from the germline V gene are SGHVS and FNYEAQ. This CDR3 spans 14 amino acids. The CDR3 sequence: CASSQGQRNEKLFF. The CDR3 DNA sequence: TGTGCCAGCAGCCAGGGACAGAGGAATGAAAAACTGTTTTTT.

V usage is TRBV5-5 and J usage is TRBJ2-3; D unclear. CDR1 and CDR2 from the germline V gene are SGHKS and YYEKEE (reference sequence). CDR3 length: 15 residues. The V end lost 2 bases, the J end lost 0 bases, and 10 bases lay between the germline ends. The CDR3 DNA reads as TGTGCCAGCAGCTTAGAAACTACTAGCACAGATACGCAGTATTTT. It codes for CASSLETTSTDTQYF.

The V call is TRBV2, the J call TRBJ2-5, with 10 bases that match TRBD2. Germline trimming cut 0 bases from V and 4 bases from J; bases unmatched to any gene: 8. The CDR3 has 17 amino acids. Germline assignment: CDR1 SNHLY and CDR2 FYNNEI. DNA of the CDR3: TGTGCCAGCAGTGAAGCGCGAAGCGGGGGGGCCCGAGAGACCCAGTACTTC. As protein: CASSEARSGGARETQYF.

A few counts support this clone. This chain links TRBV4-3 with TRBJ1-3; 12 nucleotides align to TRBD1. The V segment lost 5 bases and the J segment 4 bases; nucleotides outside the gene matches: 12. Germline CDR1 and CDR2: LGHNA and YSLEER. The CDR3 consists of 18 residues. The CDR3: CASSSPGTGGIMGNTIYF. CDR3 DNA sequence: TGCGCCAGCAGCTCCCCCGGGACAGGGGGCATAATGGGAAACACCATATATTTT.

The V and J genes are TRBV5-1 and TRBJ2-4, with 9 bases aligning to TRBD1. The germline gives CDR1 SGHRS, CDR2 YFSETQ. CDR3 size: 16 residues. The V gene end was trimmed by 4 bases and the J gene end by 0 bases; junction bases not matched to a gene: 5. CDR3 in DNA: TGCGCCAGCAGCCTGGGACAGGGACTAGCCAAAAACATTCAGTACTTC. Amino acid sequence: CASSLGQGLAKNIQYF.

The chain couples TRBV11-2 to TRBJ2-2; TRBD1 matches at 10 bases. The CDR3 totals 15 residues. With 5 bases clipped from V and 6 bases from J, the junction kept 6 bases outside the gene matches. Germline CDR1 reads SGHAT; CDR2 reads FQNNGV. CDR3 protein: CASSHGTGDAGELFF. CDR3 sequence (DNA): TGTGCCAGCAGCCACGGGACAGGGGACGCCGGGGAGCTGTTTTTT.

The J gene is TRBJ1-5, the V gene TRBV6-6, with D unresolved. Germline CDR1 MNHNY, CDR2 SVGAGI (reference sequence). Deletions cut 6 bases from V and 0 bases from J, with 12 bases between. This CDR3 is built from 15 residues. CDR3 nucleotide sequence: TGTGCCAGCAGACCCGACGGAAGTAGCAATCAGCCCCAGCATTTT. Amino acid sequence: CASRPDGSSNQPQHF.

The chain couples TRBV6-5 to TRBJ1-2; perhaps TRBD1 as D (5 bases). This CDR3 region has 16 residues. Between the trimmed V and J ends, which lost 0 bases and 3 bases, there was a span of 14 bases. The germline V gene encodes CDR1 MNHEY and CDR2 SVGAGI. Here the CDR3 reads CASSYSSSGTYYGYTF. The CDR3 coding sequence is TGTGCCAGCAGTTACTCGAGTTCAGGGACTTACTATGGCTACACCTTC.

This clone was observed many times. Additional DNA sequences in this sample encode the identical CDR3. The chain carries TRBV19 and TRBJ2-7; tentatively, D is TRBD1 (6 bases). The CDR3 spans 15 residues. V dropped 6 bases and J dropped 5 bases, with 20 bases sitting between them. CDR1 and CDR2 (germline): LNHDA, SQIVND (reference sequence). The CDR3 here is CASSPTRDRRHEQYF. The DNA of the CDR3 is TGTGCCAGTAGCCCGACCCGAGACAGGAGGCACGAGCAGTACTTC.

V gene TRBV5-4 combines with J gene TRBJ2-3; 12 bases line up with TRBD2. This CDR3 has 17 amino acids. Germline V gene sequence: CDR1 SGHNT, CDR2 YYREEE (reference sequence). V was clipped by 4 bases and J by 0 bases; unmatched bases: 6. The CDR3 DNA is TGTGCCAGCAGCCTTAAACTAGCGGGGGGTAGCACAGATACGCAGTATTTT. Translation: CASSLKLAGGSTDTQYF.

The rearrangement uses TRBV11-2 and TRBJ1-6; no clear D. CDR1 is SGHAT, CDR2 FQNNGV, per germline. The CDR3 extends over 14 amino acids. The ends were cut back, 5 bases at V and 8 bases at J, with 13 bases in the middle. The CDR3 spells CASSPLGADSPLHF. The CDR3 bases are TGTGCCAGCAGCCCCCTTGGAGCCGATTCACCCCTCCACTTT.

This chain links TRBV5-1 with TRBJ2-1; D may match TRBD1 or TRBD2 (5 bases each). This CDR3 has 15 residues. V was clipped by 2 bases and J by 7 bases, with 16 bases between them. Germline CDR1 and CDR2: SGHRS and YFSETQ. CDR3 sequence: CASSFGAYGENEQFF. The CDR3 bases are TGCGCCAGCAGCTTCGGGGCCTACGGAGAGAATGAGCAGTTCTTC.

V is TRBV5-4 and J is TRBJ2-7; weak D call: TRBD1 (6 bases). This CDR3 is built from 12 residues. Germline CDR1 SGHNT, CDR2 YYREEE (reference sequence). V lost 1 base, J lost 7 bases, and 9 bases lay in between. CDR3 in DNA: TGTGCCAGCAGCTTGCGAACAGGGGAGCAGTACTTC. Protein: CASSLRTGEQYF. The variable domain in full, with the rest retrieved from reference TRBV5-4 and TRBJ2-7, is ETGVTQSPTHLIKTRGQQVTLRCSSQSGHNTVSWYQQALGQGPQFIFQYYREEENGRGNFPPRFSGLQFPNYSSELNVNALELDDSALYLCASSLRTGEQYFGPGTRLTVT.

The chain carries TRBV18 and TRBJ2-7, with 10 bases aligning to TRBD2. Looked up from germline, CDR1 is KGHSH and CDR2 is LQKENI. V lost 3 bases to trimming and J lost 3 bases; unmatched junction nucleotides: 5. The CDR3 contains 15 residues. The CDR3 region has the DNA TGTGCCAGCTCACCTTCTAGCGGGGGAGACTACGAGCAGTACTTC. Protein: CASSPSSGGDYEQYF.

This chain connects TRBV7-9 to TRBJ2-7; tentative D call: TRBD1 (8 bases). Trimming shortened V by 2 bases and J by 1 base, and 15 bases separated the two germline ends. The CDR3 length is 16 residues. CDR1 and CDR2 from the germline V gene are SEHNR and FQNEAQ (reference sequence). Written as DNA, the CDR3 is TGTGCCAGCAGCTTAAGCGGGACAGGCCCTTCCTACGAGCAGTACTTC. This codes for CASSLSGTGPSYEQYF.

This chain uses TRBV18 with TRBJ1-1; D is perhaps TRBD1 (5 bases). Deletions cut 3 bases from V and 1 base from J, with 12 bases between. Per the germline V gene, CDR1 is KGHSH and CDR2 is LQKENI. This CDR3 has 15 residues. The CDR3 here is CASSPGQGPNTEAFF. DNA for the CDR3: TGTGCCAGCTCACCTGGACAAGGACCGAACACTGAAGCTTTCTTT.

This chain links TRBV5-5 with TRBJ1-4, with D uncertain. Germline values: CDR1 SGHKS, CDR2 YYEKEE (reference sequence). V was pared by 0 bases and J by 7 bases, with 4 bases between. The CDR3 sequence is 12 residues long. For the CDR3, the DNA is TGTGCCAGCAGCTTGGTTGGTGAAAAACTGTTTTTT. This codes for CASSLVGEKLFF. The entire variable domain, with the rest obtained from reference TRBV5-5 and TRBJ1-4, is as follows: DAGVTQSPTHLIKTRGQQVTLRCSPISGHKSVSWYQQVLGQGPQFIFQYYEKEERGRGNFPDRFSARQFPNYSSELNVNALLLGDSALYLCASSLVGEKLFFGSGTQLSVL.